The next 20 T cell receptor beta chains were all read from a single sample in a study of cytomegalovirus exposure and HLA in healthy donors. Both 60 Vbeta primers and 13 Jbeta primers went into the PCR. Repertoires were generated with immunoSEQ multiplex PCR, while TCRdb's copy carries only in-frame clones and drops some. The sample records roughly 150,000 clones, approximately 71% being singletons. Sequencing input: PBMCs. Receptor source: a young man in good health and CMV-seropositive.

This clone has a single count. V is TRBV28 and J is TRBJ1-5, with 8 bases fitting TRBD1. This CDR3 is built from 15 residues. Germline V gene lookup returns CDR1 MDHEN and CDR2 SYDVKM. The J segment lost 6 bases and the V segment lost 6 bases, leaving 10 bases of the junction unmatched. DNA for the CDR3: TGTGCCAGCAGCCCCGGGACAGGAGTGGGTCAGCCCCAGCATTTT. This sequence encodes CASSPGTGVGQPQHF.

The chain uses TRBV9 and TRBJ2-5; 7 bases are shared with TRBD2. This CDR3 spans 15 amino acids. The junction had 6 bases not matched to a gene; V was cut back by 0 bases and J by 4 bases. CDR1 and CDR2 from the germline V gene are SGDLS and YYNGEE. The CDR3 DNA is TGTGCCAGCAGCGTAGCAGGGAGGGCCCGAGAGACCCAGTACTTC. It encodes CASSVAGRARETQYF.

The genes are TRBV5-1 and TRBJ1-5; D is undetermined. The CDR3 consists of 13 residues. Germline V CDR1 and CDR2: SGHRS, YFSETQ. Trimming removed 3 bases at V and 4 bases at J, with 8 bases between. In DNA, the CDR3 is TGCGCCAGCAGCTACGGACTGAATCAGCCCCAGCATTTT. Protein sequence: CASSYGLNQPQHF.

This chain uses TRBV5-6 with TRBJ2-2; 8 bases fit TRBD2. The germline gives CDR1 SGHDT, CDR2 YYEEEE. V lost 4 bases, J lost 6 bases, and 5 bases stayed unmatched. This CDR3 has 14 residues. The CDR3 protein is CASSKGLVSGELFF. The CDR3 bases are TGTGCCAGCAGCAAGGGACTAGTCTCCGGGGAGCTGTTTTTT.

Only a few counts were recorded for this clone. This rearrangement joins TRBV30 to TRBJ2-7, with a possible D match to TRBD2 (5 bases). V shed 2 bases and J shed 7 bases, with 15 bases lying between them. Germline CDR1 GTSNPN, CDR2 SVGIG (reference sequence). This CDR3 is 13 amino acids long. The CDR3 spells CAWSTYGSGEQYF. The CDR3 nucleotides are TGTGCCTGGAGTACATATGGGTCGGGGGAGCAGTACTTC.

The DNA for the CDR3 is TGTGCCAGCAGTGAAGCGTTACAGGACTACGAGCAGTACTTC. It codes for CASSEALQDYEQYF. This sequence joins TRBV6-1 and TRBJ2-7, with D possibly TRBD1 on 5 matching bases. Germline V gene sequence: CDR1 MNHNS, CDR2 SASEGT. Trimming removed 0 bases from V and 3 bases from J, with 9 bases in between. The CDR3 extends over 14 amino acids.

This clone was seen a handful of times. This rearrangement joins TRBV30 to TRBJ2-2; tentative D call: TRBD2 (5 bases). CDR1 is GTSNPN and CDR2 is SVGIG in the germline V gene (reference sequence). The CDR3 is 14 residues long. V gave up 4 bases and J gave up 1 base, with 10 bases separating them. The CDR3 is CAWKQDLNTGELFF. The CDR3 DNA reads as TGTGCCTGGAAGCAGGACTTGAACACCGGGGAGCTGTTTTTT.

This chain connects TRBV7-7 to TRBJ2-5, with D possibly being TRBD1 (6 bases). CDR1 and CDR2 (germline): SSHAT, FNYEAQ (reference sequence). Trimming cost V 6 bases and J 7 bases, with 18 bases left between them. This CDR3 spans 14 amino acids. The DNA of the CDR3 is TGTGCCAGCAGTCCTATATCACAGGGATCGACCCAGTACTTC. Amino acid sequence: CASSPISQGSTQYF.

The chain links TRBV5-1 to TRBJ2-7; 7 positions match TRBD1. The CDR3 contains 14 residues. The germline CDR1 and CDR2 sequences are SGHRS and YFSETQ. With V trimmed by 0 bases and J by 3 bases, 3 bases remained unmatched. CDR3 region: CASSLETGFYEQYF. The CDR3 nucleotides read TGCGCCAGCAGCTTGGAGACAGGGTTCTACGAGCAGTACTTC. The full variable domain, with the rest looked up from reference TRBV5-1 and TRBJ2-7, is KAGVTQTPRYLIKTRGQQVTLSCSPISGHRSVSWYQQTPGQGLQFLFEYFSETQRNKGNFPGRFSGRQFSNSRSEMNVSTLELGDSALYLCASSLETGFYEQYFGPGTRLTVT.

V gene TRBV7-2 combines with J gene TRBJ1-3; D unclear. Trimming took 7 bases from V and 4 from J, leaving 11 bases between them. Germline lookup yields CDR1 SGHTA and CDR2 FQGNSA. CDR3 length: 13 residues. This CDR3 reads CASIPRSGNTIYF. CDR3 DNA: TGTGCCAGCATCCCGCGGTCGGGAAACACCATATATTTT.

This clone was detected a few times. CDR3: CASSEGGTVSYEQYF. CDR3 DNA: TGTGCCAGCAGTGAAGGTGGGACAGTCTCCTACGAGCAGTACTTC. The chain recombines TRBV2 with TRBJ2-5; TRBD1 aligns across 7 bases. The DNA matches TRBJ2-7 better at its end, which makes the J call doubtful. This CDR3 spans 15 amino acids. Germline loops: CDR1 SNHLY, CDR2 FYNNEI.

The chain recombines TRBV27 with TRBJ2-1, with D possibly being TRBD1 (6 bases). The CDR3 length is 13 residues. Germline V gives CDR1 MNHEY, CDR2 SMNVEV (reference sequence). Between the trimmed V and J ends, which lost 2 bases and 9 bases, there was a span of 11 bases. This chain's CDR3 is CASSLTTGTEQFF. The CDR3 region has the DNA TGTGCCAGCAGTTTAACAACAGGGACTGAGCAGTTCTTC.

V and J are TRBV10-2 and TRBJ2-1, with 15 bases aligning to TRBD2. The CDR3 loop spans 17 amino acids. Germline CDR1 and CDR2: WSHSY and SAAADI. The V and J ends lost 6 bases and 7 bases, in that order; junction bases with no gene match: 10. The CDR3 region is CASRQTTGTSGGNEQFF. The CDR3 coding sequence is TGCGCCAGCAGACAAACGACAGGGACTAGCGGGGGGAATGAGCAGTTCTTC.

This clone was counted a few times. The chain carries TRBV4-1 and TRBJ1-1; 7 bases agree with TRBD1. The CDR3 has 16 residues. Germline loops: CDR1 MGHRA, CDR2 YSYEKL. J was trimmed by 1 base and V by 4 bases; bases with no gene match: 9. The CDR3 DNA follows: TGCGCCAGCAGCCTCCAGCCAGGGACAGCGAACACTGAAGCTTTCTTT. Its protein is CASSLQPGTANTEAFF.

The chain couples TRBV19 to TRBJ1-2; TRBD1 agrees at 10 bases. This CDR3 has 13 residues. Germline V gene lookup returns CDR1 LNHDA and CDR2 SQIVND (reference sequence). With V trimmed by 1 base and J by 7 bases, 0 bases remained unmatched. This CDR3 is CASSIGDRGGYTF. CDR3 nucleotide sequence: TGTGCCAGTAGTATAGGGGACAGGGGTGGCTACACCTTC.

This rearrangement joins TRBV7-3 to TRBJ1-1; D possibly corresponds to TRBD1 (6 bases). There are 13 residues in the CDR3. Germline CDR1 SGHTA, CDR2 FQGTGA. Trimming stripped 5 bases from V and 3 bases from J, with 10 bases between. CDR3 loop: CASSPHRDTEAFF. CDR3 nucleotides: TGTGCCAGCAGCCCCCACAGGGACACTGAAGCTTTCTTT.

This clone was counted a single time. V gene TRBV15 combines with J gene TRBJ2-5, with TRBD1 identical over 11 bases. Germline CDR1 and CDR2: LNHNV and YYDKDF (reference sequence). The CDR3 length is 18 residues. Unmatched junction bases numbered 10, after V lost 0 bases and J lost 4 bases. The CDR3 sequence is CATSRERRTGGLGETQYF. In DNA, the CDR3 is TGTGCCACCAGCAGAGAAAGGCGGACAGGGGGCTTGGGAGAGACCCAGTACTTC.

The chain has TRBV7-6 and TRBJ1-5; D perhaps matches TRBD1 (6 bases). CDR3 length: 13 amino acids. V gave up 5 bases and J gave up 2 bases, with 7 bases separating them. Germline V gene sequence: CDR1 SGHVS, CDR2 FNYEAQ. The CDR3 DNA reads TGTGCCAGCAGCCGACAGGGCAATCAGCCCCAGCATTTT. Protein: CASSRQGNQPQHF.

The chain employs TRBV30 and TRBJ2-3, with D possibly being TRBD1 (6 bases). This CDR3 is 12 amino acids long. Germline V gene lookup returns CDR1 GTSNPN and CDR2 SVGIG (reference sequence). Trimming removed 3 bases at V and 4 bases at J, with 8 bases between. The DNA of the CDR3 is TGTGCCTGGAGCAGGGGTGCAGATACGCAGTATTTT. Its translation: CAWSRGADTQYF.

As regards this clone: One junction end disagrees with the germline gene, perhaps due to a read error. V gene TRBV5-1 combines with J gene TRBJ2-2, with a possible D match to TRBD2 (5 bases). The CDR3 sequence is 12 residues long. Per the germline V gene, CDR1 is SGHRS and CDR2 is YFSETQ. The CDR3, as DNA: TGCGCCAGCAGCTTGGATCCCGGGGAACTGTTTTTT. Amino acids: CASSLDPGELFF.